This T cell receptor beta chain emerged from a study of T cells in Graves' hyperthyroidism and ophthalmopathy. Study outcomes and limitations: Among clonotypes expanded in thyroid above 0.001, most were also found in blood. A model of 13 V-J pairs discriminated ophthalmopathy from stable hyperthyroidism.

The V end lost 9 bases, the J end lost 3 bases, and 17 bases lay between the germline ends. The germline V gene has CDR1 LNHDA and CDR2 SQIVND (reference sequence). CDR3 length equals 14 residues. As to this clonotype: What it recognizes is unknown.

Patients having uncontrolled infection, another autoimmune disease, pregnancy or lactation were not included. Orbital computed tomography, thyroid ultrasound, serum thyroxine and TRAb, and clinical symptoms together informed the diagnoses. It was RNA transcripts that yielded the amplified TCR beta CDR3 regions. With the HTBI primer set, the TCR CDR3 went through a first round of RT-PCR. TCRdb reanalysed the multiplex PCR reads using MiXCR and keeps one entry per CDR3 protein. The sample yields hundreds of thousands of distinct CDR3 sequences, 40% to 55% seen once. V is TRBV19 and J is TRBJ1-2; D is ambiguous. The source material was peripheral blood or thyroid tissue (not recorded which). This receptor was obtained from an adult man with Graves' disease, either hyperthyroidism or ophthalmopathy (not recorded which). Written as DNA, the CDR3 is TGTGCCAGCAGCGTAGTCCCGGACGACTATGGCTACACCTTC. It specifies CASSVVPDDYGYTF.